This TCR beta chain was captured by sequencing in a study of blood T cell repertoires in COVID-19. Across the study: The United States, Italy and Spain were the sources of the acute and convalescent COVID-19 samples. T cells, B-cell-depleted T cells, or PBMCs provided the cDNA or gDNA that served as material.

In the authors' workflow: Nucleated cell counts were estimated from reference gene primer amplification. Sequencing used immunoSEQ multiplex PCR; TCRdb keeps in-frame clones, though not all of them. That table furnishes V, J and clone size, whereas the DNA furnished D and trimming. The table shows more than 250,000 clones, with about 90% occurring only once. The table lists this clone with a count of one. The Seattle patients joined while their infection was active and were tracked longitudinally afterward. V shed 9 bases, J shed 4 bases, and the junction held 1 base outside the gene matches. Germline CDR1 and CDR2: SGHNT and YYREEE (reference sequence). The CDR3 is 13 residues long.

The rearrangement uses TRBV5-4 and TRBJ2-2, with 12 bases aligning to TRBD2. The clonotype comes from a woman between 45 and 60 years old with COVID-19, enrolled during active disease. The sample taken for sequencing was peripheral blood. CDR3: CATGLAGTGELFF. The CDR3 region has the DNA TGTGCCACGGGACTAGCGGGCACCGGGGAGCTGTTTTTT.